The 7 T cell receptor beta chains presented below share a single source sample, sequenced in a study of T-cell reconstitution after alpha-beta-depleted transplantation in children. Preparation of the TCRbeta library was carried out with unique molecular identifiers. TCRdb processed the PCR reads anew with MiXCR; each CDR3 protein has one entry. The sample lists more than 200,000 distinct CDR3 sequences, about 23% seen once, with 2.6% in the top ten. The sample was PBMCs, taken before TCRalphabeta/CD19-depleted stem cell transplant. These TCRs come from a girl between 2 and 10 years old with Fanconi anemia, due to receive a stem cell transplant.

The chain is built from TRBV7-2 and TRBJ2-3; D unresolved. The V gene's germline CDR1 is SGHTA and CDR2 FQGNSA. This CDR3 has 15 amino acids. V was trimmed by 0 bases and J by 1 base, leaving 8 bases between them. The CDR3 reads CASSLARPGTDTQYF. The DNA of the CDR3 is TGTGCCAGCAGCTTAGCGCGACCCGGCACAGATACGCAGTATTTT.

This clonotype was seen a few times. The chain carries TRBV2 and TRBJ2-5; 11 nucleotides align to TRBD2. The CDR3 totals 15 residues. CDR1 SNHLY and CDR2 FYNNEI come from the germline V gene. CDR3 nucleotide sequence: TGTGCAGCCAGGCACGGGACTAGCGGACAAGAGACCCAGTACTTC. It yields the protein CAARHGTSGQETQYF.

This clonotype was recorded at least ten times. The chain has TRBV12-3 or TRBV12-4 and TRBJ2-3; D gene uncertain. The CDR3 runs to 15 residues. Trimming took off 1 base at V and 1 base at J, with 9 bases between the two ends. The CDR3: CASSLGDIRTDTQYF. DNA for the CDR3: TGTGCCAGCAGTTTAGGAGATATACGCACAGATACGCAGTATTTT.

The rearrangement joins TRBV7-2 to TRBJ2-3, with D perhaps TRBD1 (5 bases). Trimming removed 7 bases at V and 6 bases at J, with 14 bases between. The germline gives CDR1 SGHTA, CDR2 FQGNSA. This CDR3 region has 13 residues. CDR3 DNA: TGTGCCAGCAACCTCCCAGGGTGGGATACGCAGTATTTT. Protein: CASNLPGWDTQYF.

This clonotype was recorded only once. The J gene is TRBJ2-1, the V gene TRBV20-1, with 7 bases that match TRBD1. After removal of 2 bases from V and 12 bases from J, the junction contained 7 bases not matched to a gene. The CDR3 consists of 12 residues. Germline V lookup: CDR1 DFQATT, CDR2 SNEGSKA (reference sequence). CDR3 nucleotides: TGCAGTGCTAGAAGGCCCGGGACAGTGCAGTTCTTC. Translating it yields CSARRPGTVQFF.

The chain uses TRBV10-3 and TRBJ1-4; weak D call: TRBD1 (5 bases). Deletions cut 0 bases from V and 6 bases from J, with 14 bases between. This CDR3 region has 16 residues. Germline CDR1 ENHRY, CDR2 SYGVKD. Here the CDR3 reads CAISESLEGLDEKLFF. CDR3 sequence (DNA): TGTGCCATCAGTGAGTCGTTGGAGGGGCTTGATGAAAAACTGTTTTTT.

This clonotype was seen a few times. The chain uses TRBV29-1 and TRBJ2-1; D is uncertain. CDR1 is SQVTM, CDR2 ANQGSEA, per germline. V was trimmed by 2 bases and J by 5 bases, leaving 16 bases between them. The CDR3 is made up of 15 amino acids. The CDR3 DNA follows: TGCAGCGTTGAAAAGTGGGCTAAGGCTAACAATGAGCAGTTCTTC. It yields the protein CSVEKWAKANNEQFF.